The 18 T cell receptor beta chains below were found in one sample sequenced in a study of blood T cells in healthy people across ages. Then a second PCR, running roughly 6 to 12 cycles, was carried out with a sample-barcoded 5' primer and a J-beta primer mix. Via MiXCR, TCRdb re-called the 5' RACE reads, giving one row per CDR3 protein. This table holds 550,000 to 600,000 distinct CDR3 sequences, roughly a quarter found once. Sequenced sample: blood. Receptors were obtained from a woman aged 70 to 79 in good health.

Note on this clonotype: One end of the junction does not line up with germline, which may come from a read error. CDR3 DNA sequence: TGTGCCAGCAGCTTACGGAGGTTAGGAGGCAATGGGCAGTTCTTC. Translation: CASSLRRLGGNGQFF. The V and J genes are TRBV7-2 and TRBJ2-1; D is perhaps TRBD2 (5 bases). Germline V gives CDR1 SGHTA, CDR2 FQGNSA. This CDR3 spans 15 amino acids.

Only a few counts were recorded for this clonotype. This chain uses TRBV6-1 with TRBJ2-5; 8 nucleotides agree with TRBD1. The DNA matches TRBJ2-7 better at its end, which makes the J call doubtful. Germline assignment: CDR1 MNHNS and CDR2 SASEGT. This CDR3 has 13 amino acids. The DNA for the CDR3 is TGTGCCAGCAGCGGACAGGGAAGCTACGAGCAGTACTTC. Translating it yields CASSGQGSYEQYF.

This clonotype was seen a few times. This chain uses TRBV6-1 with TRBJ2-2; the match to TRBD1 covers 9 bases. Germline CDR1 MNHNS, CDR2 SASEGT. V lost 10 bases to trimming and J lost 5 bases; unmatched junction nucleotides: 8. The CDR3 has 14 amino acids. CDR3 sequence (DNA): TGTGCCATACGGACGACAGGGGGGACCGGGGAGCTGTTTTTT. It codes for CAIRTTGGTGELFF.

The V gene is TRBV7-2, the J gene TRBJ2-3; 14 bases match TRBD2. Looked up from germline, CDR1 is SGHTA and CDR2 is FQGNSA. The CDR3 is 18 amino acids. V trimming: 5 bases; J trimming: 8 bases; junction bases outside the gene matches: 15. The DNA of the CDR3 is TGTGCCAGCAGCCTTACTAGACTAGCGGGGGGGCCCTCGGGTACGCAGTATTTT. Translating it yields CASSLTRLAGGPSGTQYF.

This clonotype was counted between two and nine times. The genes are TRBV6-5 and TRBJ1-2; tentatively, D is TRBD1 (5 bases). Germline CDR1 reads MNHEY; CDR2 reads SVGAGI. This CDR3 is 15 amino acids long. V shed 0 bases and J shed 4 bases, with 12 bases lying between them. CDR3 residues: CASSYSPRDSYGYTF. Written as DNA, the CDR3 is TGTGCCAGCAGTTACTCCCCCAGGGATAGCTATGGCTACACCTTC.

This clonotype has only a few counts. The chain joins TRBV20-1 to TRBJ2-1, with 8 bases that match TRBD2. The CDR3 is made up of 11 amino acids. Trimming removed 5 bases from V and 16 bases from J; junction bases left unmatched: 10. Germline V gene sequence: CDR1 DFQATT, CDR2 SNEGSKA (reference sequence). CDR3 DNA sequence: TGCAGTGCTTTAGCGGGGCTGGTGAAATTCTTC. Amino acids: CSALAGLVKFF.

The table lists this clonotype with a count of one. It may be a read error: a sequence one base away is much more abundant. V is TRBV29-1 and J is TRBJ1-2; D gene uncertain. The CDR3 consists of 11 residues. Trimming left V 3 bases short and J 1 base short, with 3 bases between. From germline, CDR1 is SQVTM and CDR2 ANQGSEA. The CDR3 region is CSVDSNYGYTF. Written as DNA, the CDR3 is TGCAGCGTTGACAGTAACTATGGCTACACCTTC.

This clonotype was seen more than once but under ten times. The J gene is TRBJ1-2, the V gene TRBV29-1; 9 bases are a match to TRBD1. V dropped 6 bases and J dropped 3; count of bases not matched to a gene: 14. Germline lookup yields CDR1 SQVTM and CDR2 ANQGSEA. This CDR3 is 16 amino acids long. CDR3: CSVSGDRDGRDYGYTF. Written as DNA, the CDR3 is TGCAGCGTCTCAGGGGACAGGGATGGACGCGACTATGGCTACACCTTC.

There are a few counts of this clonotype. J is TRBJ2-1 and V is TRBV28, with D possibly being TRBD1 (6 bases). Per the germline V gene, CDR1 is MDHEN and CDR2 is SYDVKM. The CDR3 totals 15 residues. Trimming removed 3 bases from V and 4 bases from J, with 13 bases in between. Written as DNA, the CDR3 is TGTGCCAGCAGTTTGGGGGCGGGCCCATACAATGAGCAGTTCTTC. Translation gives CASSLGAGPYNEQFF.

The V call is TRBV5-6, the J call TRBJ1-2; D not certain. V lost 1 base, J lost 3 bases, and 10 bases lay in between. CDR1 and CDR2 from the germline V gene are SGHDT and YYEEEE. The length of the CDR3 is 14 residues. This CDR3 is CASSLLSLHYGYTF. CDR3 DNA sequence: TGTGCCAGCAGCTTGCTTTCACTACACTATGGCTACACCTTC.

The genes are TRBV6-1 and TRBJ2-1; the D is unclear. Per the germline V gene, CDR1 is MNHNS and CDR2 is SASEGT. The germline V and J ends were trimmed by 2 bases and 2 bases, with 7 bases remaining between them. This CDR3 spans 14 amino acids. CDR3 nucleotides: TGTGCCAGCAGTGAAATGAGGCCCTACAATGAGCAGTTCTTC. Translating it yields CASSEMRPYNEQFF.

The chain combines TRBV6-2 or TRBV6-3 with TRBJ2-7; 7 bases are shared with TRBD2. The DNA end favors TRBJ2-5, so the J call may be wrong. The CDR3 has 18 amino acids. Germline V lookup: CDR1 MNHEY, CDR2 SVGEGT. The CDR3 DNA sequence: TGTGCCAGCAGTAGCCCCCCGGGTCAGCGGGGAAACCAAGAGACCCAGTACTTC. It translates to CASSSPPGQRGNQETQYF.

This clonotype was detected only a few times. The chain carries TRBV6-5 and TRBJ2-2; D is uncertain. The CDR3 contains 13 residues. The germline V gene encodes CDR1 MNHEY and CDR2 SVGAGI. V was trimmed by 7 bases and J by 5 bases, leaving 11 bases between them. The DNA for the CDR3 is TGTGCCAGCACGAGAGCAGAAACCGGGGAGCTGTTTTTT. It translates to CASTRAETGELFF.

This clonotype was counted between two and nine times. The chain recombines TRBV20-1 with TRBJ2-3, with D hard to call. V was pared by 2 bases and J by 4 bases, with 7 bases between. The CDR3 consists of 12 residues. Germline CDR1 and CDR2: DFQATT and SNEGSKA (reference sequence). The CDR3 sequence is CSARLSADTQYF. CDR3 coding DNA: TGCAGTGCTAGACTCAGTGCAGATACGCAGTATTTT.

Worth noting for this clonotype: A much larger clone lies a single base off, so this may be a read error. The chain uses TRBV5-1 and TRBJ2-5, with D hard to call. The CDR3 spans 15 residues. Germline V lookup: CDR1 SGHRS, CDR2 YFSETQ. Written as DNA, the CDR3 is TGCGCCAGCAGCTTGGGCTCCTCGTACCAAGAGGCCCAGTACTTC. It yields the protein CASSLGSSYQEAQYF.

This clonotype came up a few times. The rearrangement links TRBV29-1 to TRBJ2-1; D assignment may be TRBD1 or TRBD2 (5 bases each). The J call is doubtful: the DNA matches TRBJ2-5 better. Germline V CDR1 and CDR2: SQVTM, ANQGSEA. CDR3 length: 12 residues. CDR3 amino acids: CSGGTLVGAQYF. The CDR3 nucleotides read TGCAGCGGGGGGACGTTGGTGGGGGCCCAGTACTTC.

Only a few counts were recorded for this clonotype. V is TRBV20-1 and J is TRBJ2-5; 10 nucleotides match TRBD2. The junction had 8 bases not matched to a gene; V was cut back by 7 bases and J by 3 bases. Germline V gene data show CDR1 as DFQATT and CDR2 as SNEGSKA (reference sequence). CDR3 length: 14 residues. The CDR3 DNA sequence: TGCAGTGTCCAGCGGGGGGGCCCCAAAGAGACCCAGTACTTC. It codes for CSVQRGGPKETQYF.

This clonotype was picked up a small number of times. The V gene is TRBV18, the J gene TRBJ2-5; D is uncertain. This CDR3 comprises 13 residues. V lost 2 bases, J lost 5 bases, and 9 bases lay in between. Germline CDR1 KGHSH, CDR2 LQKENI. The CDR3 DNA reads TGTGCCAGCTCACCAGGGATCGAGGAGACCCAGTACTTC. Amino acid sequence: CASSPGIEETQYF.